The sample holds a few counts of the clone carrying this T cell receptor (delta chain). The data originate from a study of gamma-delta chains in newborns, infants, children. With CATT, TCRdb re-called clones from the reads. The repertoire holds some 10,000 delta-chain clones, with 8.5% to 9.5% as singletons. This TCR came from a child who was a newborn, infant or young child, either healthy, febrile or measles-vaccinated (not recorded which). The source material was blood.

DNA for the CDR3: TGTGCCTGTGACACCGCGATGGGGGATACGATTTCCTGGGACACCCGACAGATGTTTTTC. Translating it yields CACDTAMGDTISWDTRQMFF. V usage is TRDV2 and J usage is TRDJ3; 11 bases are a match to TRDD3. CDR3 size: 20 residues. Losses at the gene ends were 0 bases for V and 1 base for J; bases not matched to a gene: 7. Germline V gene data show CDR1 as GEAIGNYY and CDR2 as EKD.